This TCR beta chain was observed in a study of OX40 agonist ivuxolimab in advanced cancers. The data were produced by immunoSEQ multiplex PCR, yet TCRdb's version contains in-frame clones alone and is incomplete. Counted here are 15,000 to 20,000 clones, more than 75% occurring once; the ten biggest clones make up approximately 49%. This clone was found once. Losses at the gene ends were 3 bases for V and 5 bases for J; bases not matched to a gene: 4. The CDR3 has 13 residues. Germline loops: CDR1 MGHRA, CDR2 YSYEKL. The receptor was derived from an adult with an advanced solid tumor such as melanoma, head and neck, liver or kidney cancer. Sequenced here: CD4+ or CD8+ T cells sorted from blood, sampled in a trial of the OX40 agonist ivuxolimab. The rearrangement joins TRBV4-1 to TRBJ2-7; 7 bases align to TRBD2. Here the CDR3 reads CASSHPGGNEQYF. CDR3 coding DNA: TGCGCCAGCAGCCACCCGGGAGGCAACGAGCAGTACTTC.